This TCR beta chain was found in a study of graft-versus-host responses after intestinal transplantation. Study as a whole: Among the recipients, all got anti-thymocyte globulin induction and then tacrolimus and steroids for 3 to 4 years. Findings and limits, study-wide: HvG clone declines early post-transplant were associated with peak circulating GvH levels.

Germline CDR1 MNHNS, CDR2 SASEGT. V dropped 1 base and J dropped 0 bases, with 7 bases sitting between them. This CDR3 is 14 amino acids long. Worth noting for this clone: Its cognate antigen is unknown.

Profiled with immunoSEQ multiplex PCR; TCRdb holds only in-frame clones, not every one. The sample records 40,000 or so clones, 80% to 85% being singletons. Specimen: PBMCs, collected about 1,000 days after transplant. The receptor comes from a human patient who received an intestinal transplant, so some T cells may come from the graft donor. The rearrangement uses TRBV6-1 and TRBJ2-7; no firm D call. Written as DNA, the CDR3 is TGTGCCAGCAGTGAAGGGGTGTTCTCCTACGAGCAGTACTTC. Protein sequence: CASSEGVFSYEQYF.